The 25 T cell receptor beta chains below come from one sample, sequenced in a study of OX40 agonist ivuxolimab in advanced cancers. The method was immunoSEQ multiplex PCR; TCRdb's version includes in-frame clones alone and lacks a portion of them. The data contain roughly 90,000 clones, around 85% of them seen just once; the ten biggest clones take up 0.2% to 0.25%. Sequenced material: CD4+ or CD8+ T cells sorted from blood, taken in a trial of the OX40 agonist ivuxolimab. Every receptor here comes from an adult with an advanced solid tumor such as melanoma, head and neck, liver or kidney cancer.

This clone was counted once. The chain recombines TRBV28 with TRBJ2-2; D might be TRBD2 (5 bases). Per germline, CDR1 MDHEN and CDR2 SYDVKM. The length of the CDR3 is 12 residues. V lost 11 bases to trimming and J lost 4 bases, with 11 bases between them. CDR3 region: CALNSGTGELFF. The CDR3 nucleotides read TGTGCCTTAAACAGCGGCACCGGGGAGCTGTTTTTT.

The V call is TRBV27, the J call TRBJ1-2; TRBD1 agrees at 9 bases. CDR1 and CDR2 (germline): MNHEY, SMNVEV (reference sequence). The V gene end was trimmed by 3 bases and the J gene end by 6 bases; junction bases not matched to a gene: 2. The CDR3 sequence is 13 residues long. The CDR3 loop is CASSFWDRDGYTF. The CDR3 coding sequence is TGTGCCAGCAGTTTCTGGGACAGGGATGGCTACACCTTC.

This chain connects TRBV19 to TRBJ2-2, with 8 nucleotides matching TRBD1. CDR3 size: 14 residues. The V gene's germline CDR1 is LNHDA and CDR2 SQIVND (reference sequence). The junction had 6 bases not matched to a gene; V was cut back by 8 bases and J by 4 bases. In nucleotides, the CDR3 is TGTGCCAGTTCCGGACAGGGAGTCACCGGGGAGCTGTTTTTT. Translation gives CASSGQGVTGELFF.

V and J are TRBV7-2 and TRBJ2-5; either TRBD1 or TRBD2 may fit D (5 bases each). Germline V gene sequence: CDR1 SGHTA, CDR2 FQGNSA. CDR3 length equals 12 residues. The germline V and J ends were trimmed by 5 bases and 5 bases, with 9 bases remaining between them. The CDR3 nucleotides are TGTGCCAGCAGCCCGGGACGCGAGACCCAGTACTTC. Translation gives CASSPGRETQYF.

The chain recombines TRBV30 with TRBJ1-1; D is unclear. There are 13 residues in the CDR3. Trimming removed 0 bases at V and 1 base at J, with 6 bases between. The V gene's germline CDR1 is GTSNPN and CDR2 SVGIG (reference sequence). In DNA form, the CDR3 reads TGTGCCTGGAGTGTAAGGGCGAACACTGAAGCTTTCTTT. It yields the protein CAWSVRANTEAFF. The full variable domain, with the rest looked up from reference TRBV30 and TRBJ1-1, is SQTIHQWPATLVQPVGSPLSLECTVEGTSNPNLYWYRQAAGRGLQLLFYSVGIGQISSEVPQNLSASRPQDRQFILSSKKLLLSDSGFYLCAWSVRANTEAFFGQGTRLTVV.

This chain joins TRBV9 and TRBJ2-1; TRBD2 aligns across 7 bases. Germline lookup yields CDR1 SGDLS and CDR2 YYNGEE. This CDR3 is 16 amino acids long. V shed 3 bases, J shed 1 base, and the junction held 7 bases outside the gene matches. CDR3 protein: CASSGLTLASYNEQFF. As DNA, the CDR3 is TGTGCCAGCAGCGGTTTGACACTAGCGTCCTACAATGAGCAGTTCTTC.

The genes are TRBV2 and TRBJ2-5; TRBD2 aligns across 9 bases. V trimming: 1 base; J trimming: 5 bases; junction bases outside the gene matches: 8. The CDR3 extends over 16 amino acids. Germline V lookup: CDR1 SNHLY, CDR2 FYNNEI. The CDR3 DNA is TGTGCCAGCAGTGAAGGGAGTAGCGGGAGACGGGAGACCCAGTACTTC. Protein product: CASSEGSSGRRETQYF. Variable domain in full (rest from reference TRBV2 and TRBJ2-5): EPEVTQTPSHQVTQMGQEVILRCVPISNHLYFYWYRQILGQKVEFLVSFYNNEISEKSEIFDDQFSVERPDGSNFTLKIRSTKLEDSAMYFCASSEGSSGRRETQYFGPGTRLLVL.

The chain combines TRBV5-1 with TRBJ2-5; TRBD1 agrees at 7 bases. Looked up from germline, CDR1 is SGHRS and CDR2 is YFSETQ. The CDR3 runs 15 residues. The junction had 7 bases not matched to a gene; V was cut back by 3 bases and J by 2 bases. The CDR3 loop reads CASSSGTDYQETQYF. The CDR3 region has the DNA TGCGCCAGCAGCTCCGGGACAGACTATCAAGAGACCCAGTACTTC.

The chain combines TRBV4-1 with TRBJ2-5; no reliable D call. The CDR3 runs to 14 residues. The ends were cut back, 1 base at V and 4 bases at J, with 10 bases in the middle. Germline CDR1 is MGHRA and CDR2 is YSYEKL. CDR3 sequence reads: CASSQVAGGETQYF. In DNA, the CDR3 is TGCGCCAGCAGCCAAGTGGCTGGCGGAGAGACCCAGTACTTC.

CDR3 region: CASSPRTSSYNEQFF. DNA for the CDR3: TGTGCCAGCAGCCCCCGGACCAGTTCCTACAATGAGCAGTTCTTC. The V gene is TRBV5-4, the J gene TRBJ2-1, with D uncertain. V dropped 4 bases and J dropped 1 base, with 12 bases sitting between them. Germline V gene lookup returns CDR1 SGHNT and CDR2 YYREEE (reference sequence). CDR3 size: 15 residues.

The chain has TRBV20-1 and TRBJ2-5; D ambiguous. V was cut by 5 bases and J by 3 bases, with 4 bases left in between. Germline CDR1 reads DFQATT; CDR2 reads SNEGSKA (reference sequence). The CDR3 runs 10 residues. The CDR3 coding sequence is TGCAGTGCTGAAAAAGAGACCCAGTACTTC. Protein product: CSAEKETQYF.

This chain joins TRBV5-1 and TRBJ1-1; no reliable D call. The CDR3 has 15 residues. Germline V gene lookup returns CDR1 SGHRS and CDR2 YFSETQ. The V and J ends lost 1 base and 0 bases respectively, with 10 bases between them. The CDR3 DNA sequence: TGCGCCAGCAGCTTGACCCCCGGCCTGAACACTGAAGCTTTCTTT. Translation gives CASSLTPGLNTEAFF.

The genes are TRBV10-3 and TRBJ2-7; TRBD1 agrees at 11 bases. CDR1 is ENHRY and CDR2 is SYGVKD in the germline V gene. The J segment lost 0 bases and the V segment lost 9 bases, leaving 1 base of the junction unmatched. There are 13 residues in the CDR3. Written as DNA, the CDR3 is TGTGCCATGGGGACAGGGGGCTCCTACGAGCAGTACTTC. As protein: CAMGTGGSYEQYF.

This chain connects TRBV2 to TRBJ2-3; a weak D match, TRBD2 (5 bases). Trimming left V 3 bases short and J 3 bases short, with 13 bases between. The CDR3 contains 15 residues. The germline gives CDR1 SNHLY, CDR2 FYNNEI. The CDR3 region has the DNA TGTGCCAGCAGTGATACGGGGTTAGCAACAGATACGCAGTATTTT. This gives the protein CASSDTGLATDTQYF. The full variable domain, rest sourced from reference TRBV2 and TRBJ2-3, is EPEVTQTPSHQVTQMGQEVILRCVPISNHLYFYWYRQILGQKVEFLVSFYNNEISEKSEIFDDQFSVERPDGSNFTLKIRSTKLEDSAMYFCASSDTGLATDTQYFGPGTRLTVL.

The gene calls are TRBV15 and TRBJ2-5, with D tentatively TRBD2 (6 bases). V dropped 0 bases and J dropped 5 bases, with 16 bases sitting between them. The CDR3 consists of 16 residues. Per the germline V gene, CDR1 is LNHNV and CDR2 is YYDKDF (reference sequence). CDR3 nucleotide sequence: TGTGCCACCAGCAGAGATGGGGGGATTACTTCCGAGACCCAGTACTTC. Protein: CATSRDGGITSETQYF.

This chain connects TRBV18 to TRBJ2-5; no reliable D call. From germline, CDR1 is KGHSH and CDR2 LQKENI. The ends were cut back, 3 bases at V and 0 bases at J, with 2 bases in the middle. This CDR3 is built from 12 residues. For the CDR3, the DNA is TGTGCCAGCTCACCGTACCAAGAGACCCAGTACTTC. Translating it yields CASSPYQETQYF.

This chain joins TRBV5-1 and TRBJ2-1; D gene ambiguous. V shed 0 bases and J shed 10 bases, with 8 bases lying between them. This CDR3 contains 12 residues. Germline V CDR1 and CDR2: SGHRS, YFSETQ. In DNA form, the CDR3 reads TGCGCCAGCAGCTTGGCTTGGGTGGAGCAGTTCTTC. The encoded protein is CASSLAWVEQFF.

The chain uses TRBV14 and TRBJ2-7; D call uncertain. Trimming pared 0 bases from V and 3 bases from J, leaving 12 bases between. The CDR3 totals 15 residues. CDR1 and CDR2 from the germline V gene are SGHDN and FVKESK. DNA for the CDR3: TGTGCCAGCAGCCAAGATGCAGTCAGACGCTACGAGCAGTACTTC. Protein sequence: CASSQDAVRRYEQYF.

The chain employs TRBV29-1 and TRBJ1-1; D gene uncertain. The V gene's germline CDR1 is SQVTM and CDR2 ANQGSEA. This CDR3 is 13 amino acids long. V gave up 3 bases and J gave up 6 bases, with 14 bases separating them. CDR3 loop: CSVDGKRRAEAFF. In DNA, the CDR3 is TGCAGCGTTGACGGAAAGCGGCGCGCTGAAGCTTTCTTT.

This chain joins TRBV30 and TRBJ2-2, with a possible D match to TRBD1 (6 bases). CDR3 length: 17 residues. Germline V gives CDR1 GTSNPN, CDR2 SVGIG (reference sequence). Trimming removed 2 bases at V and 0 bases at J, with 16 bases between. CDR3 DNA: TGTGCCTGGAGTCCGCGGCAGGGGTTATCGAACACCGGGGAGCTGTTTTTT. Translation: CAWSPRQGLSNTGELFF. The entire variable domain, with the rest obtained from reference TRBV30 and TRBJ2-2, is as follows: SQTIHQWPATLVQPVGSPLSLECTVEGTSNPNLYWYRQAAGRGLQLLFYSVGIGQISSEVPQNLSASRPQDRQFILSSKKLLLSDSGFYLCAWSPRQGLSNTGELFFGEGSRLTVL.

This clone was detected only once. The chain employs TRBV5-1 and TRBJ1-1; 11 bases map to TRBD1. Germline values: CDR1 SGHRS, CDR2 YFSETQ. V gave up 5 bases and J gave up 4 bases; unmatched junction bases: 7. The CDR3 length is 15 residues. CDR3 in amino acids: CASRVTGTGGTEAFF. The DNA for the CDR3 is TGCGCCAGCAGGGTGACCGGGACAGGGGGCACTGAAGCTTTCTTT.

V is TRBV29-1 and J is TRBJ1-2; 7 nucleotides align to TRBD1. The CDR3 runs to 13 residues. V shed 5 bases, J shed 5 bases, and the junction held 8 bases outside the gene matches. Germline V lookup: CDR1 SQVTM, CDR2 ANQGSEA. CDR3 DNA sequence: TGCAGCGTTAGAGTAGCAGGGGGATATGGCTACACCTTC. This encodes CSVRVAGGYGYTF.

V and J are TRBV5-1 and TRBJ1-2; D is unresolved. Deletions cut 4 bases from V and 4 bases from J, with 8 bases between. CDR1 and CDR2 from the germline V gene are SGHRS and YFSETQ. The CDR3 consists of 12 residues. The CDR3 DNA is TGCGCCAGCAGCGAAGCCAGCTATGGCTACACCTTC. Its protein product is CASSEASYGYTF.

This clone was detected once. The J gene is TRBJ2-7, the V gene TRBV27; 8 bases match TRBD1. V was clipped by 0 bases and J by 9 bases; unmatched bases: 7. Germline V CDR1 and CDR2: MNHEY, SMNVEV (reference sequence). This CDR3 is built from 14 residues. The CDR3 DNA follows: TGTGCCAGCAGTTTATCGGGGACAGGTTATGTGCAGTACTTC. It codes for CASSLSGTGYVQYF.

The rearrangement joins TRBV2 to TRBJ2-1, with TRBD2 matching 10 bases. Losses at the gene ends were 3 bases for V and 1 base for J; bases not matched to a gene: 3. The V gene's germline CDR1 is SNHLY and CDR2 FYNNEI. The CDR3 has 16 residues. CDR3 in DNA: TGTGCCAGCAGTGACCCTAGCGGGAGTTCCTACAATGAGCAGTTCTTC. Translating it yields CASSDPSGSSYNEQFF.